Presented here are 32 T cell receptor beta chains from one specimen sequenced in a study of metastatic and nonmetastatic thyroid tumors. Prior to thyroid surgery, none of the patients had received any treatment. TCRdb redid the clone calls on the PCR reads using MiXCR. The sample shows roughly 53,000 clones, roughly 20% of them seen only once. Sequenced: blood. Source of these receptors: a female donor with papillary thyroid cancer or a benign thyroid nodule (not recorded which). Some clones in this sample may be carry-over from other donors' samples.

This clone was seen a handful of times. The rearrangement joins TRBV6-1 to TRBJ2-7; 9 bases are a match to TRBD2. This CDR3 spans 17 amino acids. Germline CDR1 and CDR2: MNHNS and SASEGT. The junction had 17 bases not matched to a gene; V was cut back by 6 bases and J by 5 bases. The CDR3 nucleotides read TGTGCCAGCAGACCGGGACTAGCTGTAGGCAAAGGGGACGAGCAGTACTTC. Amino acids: CASRPGLAVGKGDEQYF.

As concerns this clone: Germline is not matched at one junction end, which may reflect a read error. CDR3 sequence (DNA): TGTGCCAGCGGTGGACAGGGGGAAATCACCTACGAGCATTACTTC. Translated: CASGGQGEITYEHYF. This chain joins TRBV6-1 and TRBJ2-7; 10 bases match TRBD1. The germline gives CDR1 MNHNS, CDR2 SASEGT. The CDR3 consists of 15 residues.

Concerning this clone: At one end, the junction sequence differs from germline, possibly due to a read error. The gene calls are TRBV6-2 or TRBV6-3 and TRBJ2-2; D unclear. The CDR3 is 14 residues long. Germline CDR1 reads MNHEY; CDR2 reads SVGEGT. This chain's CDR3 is CASSYEVRSGELFF. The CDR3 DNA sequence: TGTGCCAGCAGTTACGAGGTGCGGTCCGGTGAGCTGTTTTTT.

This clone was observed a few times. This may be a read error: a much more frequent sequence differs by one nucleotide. In DNA, the CDR3 is TGTGCCAGCAGCGACCTAGGCAGGTACTCTGGGGCCAACGTCCTGACTTTC. Encoded protein: CASSDLGRYSGANVLTF. This sequence joins TRBV6-1 and TRBJ2-6, with no clear D. V was cut by 6 bases and J by 0 bases, with 15 bases left in between. The CDR3 runs 17 residues. Germline loops: CDR1 MNHNS, CDR2 SASEGT.

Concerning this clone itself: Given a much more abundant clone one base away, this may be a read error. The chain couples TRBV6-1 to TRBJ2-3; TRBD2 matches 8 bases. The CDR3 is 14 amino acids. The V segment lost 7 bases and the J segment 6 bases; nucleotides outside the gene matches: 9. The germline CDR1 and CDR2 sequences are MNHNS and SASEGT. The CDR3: CASTTGGTSDTQYF. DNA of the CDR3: TGTGCCAGCACGACGGGAGGGACATCGGATACGCAGTATTTT.

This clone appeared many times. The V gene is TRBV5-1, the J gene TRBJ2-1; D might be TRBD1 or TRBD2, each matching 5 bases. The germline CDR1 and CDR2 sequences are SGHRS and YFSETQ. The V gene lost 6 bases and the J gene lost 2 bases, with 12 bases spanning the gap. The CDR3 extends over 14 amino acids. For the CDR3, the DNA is TGCGCCAGCACTGAGGGGTACACCTACAATGAGCAGTTCTTC. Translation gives CASTEGYTYNEQFF. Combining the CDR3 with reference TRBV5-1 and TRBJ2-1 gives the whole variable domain KAGVTQTPRYLIKTRGQQVTLSCSPISGHRSVSWYQQTPGQGLQFLFEYFSETQRNKGNFPGRFSGRQFSNSRSEMNVSTLELGDSALYLCASTEGYTYNEQFFGPGTRLTVL.

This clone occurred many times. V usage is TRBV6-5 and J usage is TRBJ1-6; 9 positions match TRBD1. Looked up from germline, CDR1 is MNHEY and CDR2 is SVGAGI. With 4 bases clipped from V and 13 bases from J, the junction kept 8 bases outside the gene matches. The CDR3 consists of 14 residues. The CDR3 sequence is CASSLGQGVVPLHF. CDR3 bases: TGTGCCAGCAGTTTGGGACAGGGTGTCGTCCCCCTCCACTTT.

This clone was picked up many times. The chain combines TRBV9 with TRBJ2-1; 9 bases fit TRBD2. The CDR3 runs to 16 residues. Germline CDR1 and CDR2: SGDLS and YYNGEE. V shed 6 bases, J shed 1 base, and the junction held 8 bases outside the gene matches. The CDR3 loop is CASNWGSGSSYNEQFF. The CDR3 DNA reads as TGTGCCAGCAACTGGGGTAGCGGGAGTTCCTACAATGAGCAGTTCTTC. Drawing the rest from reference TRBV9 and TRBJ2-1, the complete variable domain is DSGVTQTPKHLITATGQRVTLRCSPRSGDLSVYWYQQSLDQGLQFLIQYYNGEERAKGNILERFSAQQFPDLHSELNLSSLELGDSALYFCASNWGSGSSYNEQFFGPGTRLTVL.

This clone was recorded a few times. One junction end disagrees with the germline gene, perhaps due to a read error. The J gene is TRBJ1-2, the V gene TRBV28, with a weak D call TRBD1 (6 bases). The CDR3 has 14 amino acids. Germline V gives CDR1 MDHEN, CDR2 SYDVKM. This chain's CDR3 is CAGEMGARNYGYNF. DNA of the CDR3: TGTGCCGGCGAGATGGGGGCGCGTAACTATGGCTACAACTTC.

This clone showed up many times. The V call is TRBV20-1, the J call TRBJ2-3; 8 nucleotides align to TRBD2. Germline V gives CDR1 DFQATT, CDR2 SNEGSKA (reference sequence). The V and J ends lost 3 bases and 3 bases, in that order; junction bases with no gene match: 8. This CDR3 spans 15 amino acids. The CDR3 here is CSASYPGGPTDTQYF. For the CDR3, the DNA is TGCAGTGCTAGTTACCCGGGAGGGCCGACAGATACGCAGTATTTT.

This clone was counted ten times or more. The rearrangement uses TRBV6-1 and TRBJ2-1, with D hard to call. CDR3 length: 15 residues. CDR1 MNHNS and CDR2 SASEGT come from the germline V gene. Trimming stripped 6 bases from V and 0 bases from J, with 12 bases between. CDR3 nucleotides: TGTGCCAGCAGCCTAGGTCTGAGCTCCTACAATGAGCAGTTCTTC. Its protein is CASSLGLSSYNEQFF.

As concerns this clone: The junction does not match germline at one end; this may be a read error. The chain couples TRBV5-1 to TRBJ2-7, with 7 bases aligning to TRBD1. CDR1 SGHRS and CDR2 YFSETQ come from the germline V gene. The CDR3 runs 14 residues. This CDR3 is CASSLDRGLDDQYF. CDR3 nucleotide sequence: TGCGCCAGCAGCTTGGACAGGGGCCTCGACGATCAGTACTTC.

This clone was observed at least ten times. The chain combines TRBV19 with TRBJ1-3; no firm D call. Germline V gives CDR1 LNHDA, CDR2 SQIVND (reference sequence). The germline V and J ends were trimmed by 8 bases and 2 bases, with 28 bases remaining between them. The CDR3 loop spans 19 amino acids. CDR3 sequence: CASPILHRRPNLPGNTIYF. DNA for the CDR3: TGTGCCAGTCCCATACTCCACCGGCGGCCAAATCTACCTGGAAACACCATATATTTT.

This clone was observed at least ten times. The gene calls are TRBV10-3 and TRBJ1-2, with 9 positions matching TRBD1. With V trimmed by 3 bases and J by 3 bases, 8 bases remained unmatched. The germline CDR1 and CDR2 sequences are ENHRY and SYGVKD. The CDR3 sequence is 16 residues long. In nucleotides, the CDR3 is TGTGCCATCAGTGACCTTTCCCGGGACAGGGACTATGGCTACACCTTC. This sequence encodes CAISDLSRDRDYGYTF.

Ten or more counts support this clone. The CDR3 reads CASRRTGPTYEQYF. As DNA, the CDR3 is TGTGCCAGCCGCCGGACGGGCCCAACCTACGAGCAGTACTTC. V and J are TRBV27 and TRBJ2-7, with D unresolved. With 8 bases removed from V and 2 bases from J, the gap between germline ends came to 16 bases. Germline values: CDR1 MNHEY, CDR2 SMNVEV (reference sequence). The CDR3 sequence is 14 residues long.

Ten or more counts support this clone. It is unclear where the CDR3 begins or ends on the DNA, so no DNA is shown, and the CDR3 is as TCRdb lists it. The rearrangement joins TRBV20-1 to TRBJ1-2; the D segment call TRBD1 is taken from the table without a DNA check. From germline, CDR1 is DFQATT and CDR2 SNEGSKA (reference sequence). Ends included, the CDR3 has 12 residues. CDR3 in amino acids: CSAFGSGANLPF.

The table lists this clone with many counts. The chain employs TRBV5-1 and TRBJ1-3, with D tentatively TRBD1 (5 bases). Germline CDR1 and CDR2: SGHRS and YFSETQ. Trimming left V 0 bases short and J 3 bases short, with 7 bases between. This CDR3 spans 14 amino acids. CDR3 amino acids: CASSLGDGGNTIYF. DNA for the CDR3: TGCGCCAGCAGCTTGGGGGACGGTGGAAACACCATATATTTT.

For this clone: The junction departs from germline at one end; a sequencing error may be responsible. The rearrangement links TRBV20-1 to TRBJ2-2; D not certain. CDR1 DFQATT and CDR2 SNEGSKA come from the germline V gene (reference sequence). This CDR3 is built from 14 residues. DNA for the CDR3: TGCAGTGCTAGAGCGTACACCCAAGCCGGGCAGCTGTTTTTT. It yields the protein CSARAYTQAGQLFF.

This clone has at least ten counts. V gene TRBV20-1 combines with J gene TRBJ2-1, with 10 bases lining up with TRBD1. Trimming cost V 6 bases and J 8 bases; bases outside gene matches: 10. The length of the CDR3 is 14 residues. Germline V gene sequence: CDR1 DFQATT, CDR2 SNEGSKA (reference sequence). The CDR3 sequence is CSASPGQGGDEQFF. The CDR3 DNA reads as TGCAGTGCCTCACCCGGACAGGGGGGGGATGAGCAGTTCTTC.

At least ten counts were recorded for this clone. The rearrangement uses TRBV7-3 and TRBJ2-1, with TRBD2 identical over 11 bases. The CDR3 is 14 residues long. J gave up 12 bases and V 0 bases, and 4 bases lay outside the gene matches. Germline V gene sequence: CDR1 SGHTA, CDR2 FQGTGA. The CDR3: CASSLTSGRARQFF. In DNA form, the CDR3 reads TGTGCCAGCAGCTTAACTAGCGGGAGGGCCAGGCAGTTCTTC.

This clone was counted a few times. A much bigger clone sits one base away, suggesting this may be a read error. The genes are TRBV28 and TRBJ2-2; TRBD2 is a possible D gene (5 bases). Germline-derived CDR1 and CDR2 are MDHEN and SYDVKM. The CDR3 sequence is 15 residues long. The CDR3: CASSRSRSLTGDLFF. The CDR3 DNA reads TGTGCCAGCAGCCGCTCCCGAAGCCTAACCGGGGATCTGTTTTTT.

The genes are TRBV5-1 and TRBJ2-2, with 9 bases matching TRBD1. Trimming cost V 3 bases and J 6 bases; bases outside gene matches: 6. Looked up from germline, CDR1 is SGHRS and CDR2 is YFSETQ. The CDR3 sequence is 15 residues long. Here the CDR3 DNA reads TGCGCCAGCAGCTCCGGGACAGGGACTTCCGGGGAGCTGTTTTTT. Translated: CASSSGTGTSGELFF.

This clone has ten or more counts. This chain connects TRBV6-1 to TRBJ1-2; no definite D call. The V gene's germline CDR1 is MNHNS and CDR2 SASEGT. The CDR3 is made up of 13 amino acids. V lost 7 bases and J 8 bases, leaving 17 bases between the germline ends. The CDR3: CASTLTIGWGYTF. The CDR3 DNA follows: TGTGCCAGCACCCTGACAATAGGTTGGGGCTACACCTTC.

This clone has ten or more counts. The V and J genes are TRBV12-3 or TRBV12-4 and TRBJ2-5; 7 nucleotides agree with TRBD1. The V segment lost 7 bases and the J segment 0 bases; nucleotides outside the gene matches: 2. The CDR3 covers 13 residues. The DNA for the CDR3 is TGTGCCAGCAAAGGGGGCTACCAAGAGACCCAGTACTTC. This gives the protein CASKGGYQETQYF.

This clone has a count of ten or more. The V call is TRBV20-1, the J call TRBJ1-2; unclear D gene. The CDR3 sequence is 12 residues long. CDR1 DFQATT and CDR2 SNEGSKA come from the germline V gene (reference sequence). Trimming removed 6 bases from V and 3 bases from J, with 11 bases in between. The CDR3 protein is CSAPTKDYGYTF. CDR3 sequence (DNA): TGCAGTGCCCCGACGAAGGACTATGGCTACACCTTC.

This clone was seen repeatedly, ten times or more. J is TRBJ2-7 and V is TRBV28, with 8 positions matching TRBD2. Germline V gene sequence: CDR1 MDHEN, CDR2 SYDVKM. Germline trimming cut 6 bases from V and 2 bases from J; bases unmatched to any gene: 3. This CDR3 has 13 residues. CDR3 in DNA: TGTGCCAGCAGCGGGAGGGGACCCTACGAGCAGTACTTC. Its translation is CASSGRGPYEQYF.

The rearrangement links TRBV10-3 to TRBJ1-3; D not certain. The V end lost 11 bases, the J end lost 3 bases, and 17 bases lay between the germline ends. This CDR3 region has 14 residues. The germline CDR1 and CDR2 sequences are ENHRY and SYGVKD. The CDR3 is CASLGQKYGNTIYF. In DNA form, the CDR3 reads TGTGCCTCTTTGGGCCAGAAATATGGAAACACCATATATTTT.

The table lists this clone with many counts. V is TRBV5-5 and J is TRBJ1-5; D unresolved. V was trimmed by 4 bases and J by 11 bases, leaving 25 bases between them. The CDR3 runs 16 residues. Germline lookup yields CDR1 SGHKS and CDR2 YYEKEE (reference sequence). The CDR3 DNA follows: TGTGCCAGCAGCCACGACCCCACAGATTCCCAGAGGGCCCAGCATTTT. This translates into CASSHDPTDSQRAQHF.

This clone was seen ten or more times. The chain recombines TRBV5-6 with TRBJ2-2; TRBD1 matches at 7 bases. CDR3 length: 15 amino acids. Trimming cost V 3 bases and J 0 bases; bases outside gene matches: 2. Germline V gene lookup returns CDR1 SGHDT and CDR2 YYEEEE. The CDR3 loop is CASSYGTANTGELFF. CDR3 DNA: TGTGCCAGCAGCTACGGGACAGCGAACACCGGGGAGCTGTTTTTT.

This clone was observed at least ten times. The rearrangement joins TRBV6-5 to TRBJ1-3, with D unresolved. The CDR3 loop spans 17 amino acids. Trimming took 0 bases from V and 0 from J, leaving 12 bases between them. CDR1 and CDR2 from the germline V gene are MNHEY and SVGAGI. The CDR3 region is CASSYSYEDLSGNTIYF. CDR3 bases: TGTGCCAGCAGTTACTCTTATGAGGACCTCTCTGGAAACACCATATATTTT.

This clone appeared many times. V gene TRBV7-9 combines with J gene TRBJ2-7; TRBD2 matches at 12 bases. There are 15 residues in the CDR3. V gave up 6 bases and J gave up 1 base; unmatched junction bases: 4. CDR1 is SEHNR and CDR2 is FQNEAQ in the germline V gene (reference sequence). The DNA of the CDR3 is TGTGCCAGCAGGGGGGGGACTAGCGGGTCCTACGAGCAGTACTTC. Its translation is CASRGGTSGSYEQYF.

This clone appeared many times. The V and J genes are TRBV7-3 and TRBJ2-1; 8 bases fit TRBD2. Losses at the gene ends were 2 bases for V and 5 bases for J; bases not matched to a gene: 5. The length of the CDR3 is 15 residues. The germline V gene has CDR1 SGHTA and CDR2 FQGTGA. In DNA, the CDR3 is TGTGCCAGCAGCTTAGCGGGGGGTCTCCACAATGAGCAGTTCTTC. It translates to CASSLAGGLHNEQFF. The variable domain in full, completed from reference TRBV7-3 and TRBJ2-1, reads GAGVSQTPSNKVTEKGKYVELRCDPISGHTALYWYRQSLGQGPEFLIYFQGTGAADDSGLPNDRFFAVRPEGSVSTLKIQRTERGDSAVYLCASSLAGGLHNEQFFGPGTRLTVL.